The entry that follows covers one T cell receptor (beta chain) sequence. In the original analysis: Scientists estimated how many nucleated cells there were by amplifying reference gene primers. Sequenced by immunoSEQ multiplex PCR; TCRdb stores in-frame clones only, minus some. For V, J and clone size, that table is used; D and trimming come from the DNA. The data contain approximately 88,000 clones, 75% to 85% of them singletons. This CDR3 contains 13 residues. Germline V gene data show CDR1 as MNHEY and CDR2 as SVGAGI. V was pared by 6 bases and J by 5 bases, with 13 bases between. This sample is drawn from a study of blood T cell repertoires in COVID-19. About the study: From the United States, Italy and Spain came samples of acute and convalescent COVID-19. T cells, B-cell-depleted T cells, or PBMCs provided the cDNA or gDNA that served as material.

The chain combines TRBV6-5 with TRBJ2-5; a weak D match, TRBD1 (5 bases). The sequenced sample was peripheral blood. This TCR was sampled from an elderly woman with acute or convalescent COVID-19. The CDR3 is CASRGWGHETQYF. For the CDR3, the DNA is TGTGCCAGCAGGGGATGGGGCCATGAGACCCAGTACTTC.